What follows describes a single T cell receptor (beta chain). Per the study methods: Counts of nucleated cells, estimated from reference gene primer amplification, were obtained. This table comes from immunoSEQ multiplex PCR, and its TCRdb copy is limited to in-frame clones, with some not included. That table is the source of V, J and clone size, and D and trimming were worked out from the DNA. The sample records hundreds of thousands of clones, roughly 91% being singletons. The data were taken from a study of blood T cell repertoires in COVID-19. At the level of the study: COVID-19 samples from acute and convalescent phases originated in the United States, Italy and Spain. PBMCs, B-cell-depleted T cells, or T cells were the source of the cDNA or gDNA that made up the material.

This CDR3 spans 14 amino acids. V lost 0 bases and J lost 2, with 9 bases in between. Germline CDR1 SGHNT, CDR2 YYREEE (reference sequence). The J gene is TRBJ2-7, the V gene TRBV5-4, with a weak D call TRBD1 (6 bases). This TCR came from a woman aged 40 to 49 who had recovered from COVID-19. Material for sequencing was peripheral blood. CDR3 sequence reads: CASSLVGGAYEQYF. In DNA form, the CDR3 reads TGTGCCAGCAGCTTGGTTGGGGGCGCCTACGAGCAGTACTTC.